This TCR beta chain was sequenced during a study of regulatory T cells in long-lasting Graves disease. General observations from the study: Public clonotype sharing was higher in persistent than newly diagnosed patients.

Germline V gene sequence: CDR1 MDHEN, CDR2 SYDVKM. Trimming at V came to 5 bases and at J to 12 bases, leaving 9 bases not matched to a gene. This CDR3 has 12 amino acids. Time point described: persistent/refractory GD, antithyroid drugs over 5 years with positive TRAb. PBMCs provided the RNA from which the TCR library was made. HTBI primers from iRepertoire and Arm-PCR of CDR3 regions yielded the TCR beta libraries. TCRdb re-analysed the multiplex PCR reads in MiXCR, keeping a single row per CDR3 protein. The sample lists about 470,000 distinct CDR3 sequences; roughly 21% were seen once. Ten or more counts support this clonotype. No antigen is known for it.

Sequencing used peripheral blood mononuclear cells (PBMCs), obtained when the disease was refractory, from a patient treated with antithyroid drugs. The chain combines TRBV28 with TRBJ1-1, with TRBD1 matching over 7 bases. This TCR came from a female donor with Graves disease. CDR3 sequence reads: CASSGPGTVTFF. The CDR3 nucleotides read TGTGCCAGCAGTGGACCCGGGACAGTAACTTTCTTT.